The 7 T cell receptor beta chains below all came from one sample that was sequenced in a study of cytomegalovirus exposure and HLA in healthy donors. The PCR was carried out with 60 Vbeta primers and 13 Jbeta primers. The table came from immunoSEQ multiplex PCR; TCRdb's copy has only in-frame clones and leaves some out. The sample includes about 130,000 clones, 70% to 75% seen only once; the top ten take under 3.5%. Sequenced input: PBMCs. These receptors were taken from a man aged 25-40 years in good health and CMV-seronegative.

A single count supports this clone. V gene TRBV2 combines with J gene TRBJ2-7; the match to TRBD1 covers 7 bases. V shed 7 bases, J shed 3 bases, and the junction held 12 bases outside the gene matches. CDR3 length: 15 amino acids. Germline assignment: CDR1 SNHLY and CDR2 FYNNEI. CDR3 amino acids: CASTLALRQGYEQYF. CDR3 coding DNA: TGTGCCAGCACCCTAGCACTAAGACAGGGCTACGAGCAGTACTTC.

The V and J genes are TRBV5-4 and TRBJ2-5; tentative D call: TRBD2 (6 bases). The CDR3 length is 15 residues. Germline CDR1 is SGHNT and CDR2 is YYREEE (reference sequence). The V end lost 0 bases, the J end lost 1 base, and 10 bases lay between the germline ends. The CDR3 is CASSLETRGQETQYF. DNA of the CDR3: TGTGCCAGCAGCTTGGAAACGCGGGGCCAAGAGACCCAGTACTTC.

The chain joins TRBV7-2 to TRBJ2-3; tentative D call: TRBD1 (5 bases). CDR1 is SGHTA and CDR2 is FQGNSA in the germline V gene. The length of the CDR3 is 16 residues. The ends were cut back, 2 bases at V and 0 bases at J, with 12 bases in the middle. CDR3 coding DNA: TGTGCCAGCAGCTTAAGGCTGGGGCCGAGCACAGATACGCAGTATTTT. Amino acid sequence: CASSLRLGPSTDTQYF.

V and J are TRBV19 and TRBJ2-5, with a weak D call TRBD1 (6 bases). The germline gives CDR1 LNHDA, CDR2 SQIVND (reference sequence). The CDR3 totals 14 residues. V dropped 2 bases and J dropped 5 bases, with 12 bases sitting between them. In DNA form, the CDR3 reads TGTGCCAGTAGTATACAGGGGTTCGGGGAGACCCAGTACTTC. It encodes CASSIQGFGETQYF.

This chain uses TRBV14 with TRBJ2-5; tentatively, D is TRBD1 (6 bases). CDR1 and CDR2 (germline): SGHDN, FVKESK. The CDR3 has 15 amino acids. With 3 bases removed from V and 7 bases from J, the gap between germline ends came to 18 bases. CDR3 amino acids: CASSQERTVLGTQYF. The CDR3 nucleotides are TGTGCCAGCAGCCAGGAACGGACAGTTCTTGGGACCCAGTACTTC. Complete variable domain (other parts from reference TRBV14 and TRBJ2-5): EAGVTQFPSHSVIEKGQTVTLRCDPISGHDNLYWYRRVMGKEIKFLLHFVKESKQDESGMPNNRFLAERTGGTYSTLKVQPAELEDSGVYFCASSQERTVLGTQYFGPGTRLLVL.

The chain is built from TRBV7-3 and TRBJ2-6; perhaps TRBD2 as D (6 bases). V lost 5 bases, J lost 0 bases, and 11 bases lay in between. Germline CDR1 reads SGHTA; CDR2 reads FQGTGA. The CDR3 has 16 residues. The DNA of the CDR3 is TGTGCCAGCAGCCATCCCGGGAGCTCTGGGGCCAACGTCCTGACTTTC. It specifies CASSHPGSSGANVLTF.

V gene TRBV7-3 combines with J gene TRBJ2-1, with 11 bases that match TRBD2. The germline V gene has CDR1 SGHTA and CDR2 FQGTGA. The trim removed 4 bases at V and 9 bases at J, leaving 11 bases unmatched. The CDR3 is 16 residues long. The CDR3 is CASSSAGTSGGAEQFF. CDR3 in DNA: TGTGCCAGCAGCTCTGCCGGAACTAGCGGGGGTGCTGAGCAGTTCTTC.